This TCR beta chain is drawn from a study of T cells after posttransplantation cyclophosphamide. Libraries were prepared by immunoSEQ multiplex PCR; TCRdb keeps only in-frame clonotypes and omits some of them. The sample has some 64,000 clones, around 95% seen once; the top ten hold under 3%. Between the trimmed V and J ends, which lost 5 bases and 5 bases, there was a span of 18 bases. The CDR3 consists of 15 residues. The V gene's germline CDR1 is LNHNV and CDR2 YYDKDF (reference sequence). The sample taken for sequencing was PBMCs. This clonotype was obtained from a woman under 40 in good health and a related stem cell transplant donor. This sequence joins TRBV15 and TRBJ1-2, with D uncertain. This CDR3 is CATSRLLKEGYGYTF. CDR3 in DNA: TGTGCCACCAGCCGCTTACTCAAGGAGGGATATGGCTACACCTTC. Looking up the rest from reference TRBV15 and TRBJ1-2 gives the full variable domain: DAMVIQNPRYQVTQFGKPVTLSCSQTLNHNVMYWYQQKSSQAPKLLFHYYDKDFNNEADTPDNFQSRRPNTSFCFLDIRSPGLGDTAMYLCATSRLLKEGYGYTFGSGTRLTVV.